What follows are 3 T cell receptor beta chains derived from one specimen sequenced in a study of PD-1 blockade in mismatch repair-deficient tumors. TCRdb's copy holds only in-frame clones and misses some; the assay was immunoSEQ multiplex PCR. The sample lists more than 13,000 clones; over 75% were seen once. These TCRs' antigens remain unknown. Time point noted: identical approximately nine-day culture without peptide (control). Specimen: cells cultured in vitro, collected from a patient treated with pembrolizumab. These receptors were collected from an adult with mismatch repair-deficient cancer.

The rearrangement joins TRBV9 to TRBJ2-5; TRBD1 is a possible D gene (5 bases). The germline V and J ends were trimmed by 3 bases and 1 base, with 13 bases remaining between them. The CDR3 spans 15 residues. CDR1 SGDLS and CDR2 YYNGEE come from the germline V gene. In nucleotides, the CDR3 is TGTGCCAGCAGCGGTACCTCAGGGATCCAAGAGACCCAGTACTTC. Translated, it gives CASSGTSGIQETQYF. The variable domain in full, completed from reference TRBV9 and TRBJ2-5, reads DSGVTQTPKHLITATGQRVTLRCSPRSGDLSVYWYQQSLDQGLQFLIQYYNGEERAKGNILERFSAQQFPDLHSELNLSSLELGDSALYFCASSGTSGIQETQYFGPGTRLLVL.

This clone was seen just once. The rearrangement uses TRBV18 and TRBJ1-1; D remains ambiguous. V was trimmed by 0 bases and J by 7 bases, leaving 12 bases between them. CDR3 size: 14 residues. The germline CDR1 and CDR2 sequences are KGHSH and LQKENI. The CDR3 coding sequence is TGTGCCAGCTCACCACCAGAGGGAGTTGGTGAAGCTTTCTTT. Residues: CASSPPEGVGEAFF.

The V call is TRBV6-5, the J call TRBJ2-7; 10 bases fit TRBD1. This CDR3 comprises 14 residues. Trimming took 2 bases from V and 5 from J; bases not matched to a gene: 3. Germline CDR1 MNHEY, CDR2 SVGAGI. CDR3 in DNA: TGTGCCAGCAGTTACGGGACAGGGGCCGACGAGCAGTACTTC. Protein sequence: CASSYGTGADEQYF.